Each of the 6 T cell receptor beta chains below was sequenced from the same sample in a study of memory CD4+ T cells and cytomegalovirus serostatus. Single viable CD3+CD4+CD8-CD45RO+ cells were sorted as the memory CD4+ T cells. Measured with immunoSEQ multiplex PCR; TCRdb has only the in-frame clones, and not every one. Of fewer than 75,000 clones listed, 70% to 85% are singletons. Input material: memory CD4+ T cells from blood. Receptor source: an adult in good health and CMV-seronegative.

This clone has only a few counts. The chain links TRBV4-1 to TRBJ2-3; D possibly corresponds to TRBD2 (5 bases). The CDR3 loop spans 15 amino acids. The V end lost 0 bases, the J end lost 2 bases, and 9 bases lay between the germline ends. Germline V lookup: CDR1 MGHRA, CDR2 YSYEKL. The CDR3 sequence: CASSQDSLATDTQYF. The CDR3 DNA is TGCGCCAGCAGCCAAGATTCGCTAGCCACAGATACGCAGTATTTT.

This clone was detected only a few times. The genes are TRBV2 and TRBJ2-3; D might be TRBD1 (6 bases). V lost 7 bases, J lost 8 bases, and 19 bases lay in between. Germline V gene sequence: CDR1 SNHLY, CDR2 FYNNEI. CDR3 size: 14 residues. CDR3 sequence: CASTKYGGRGTQYF. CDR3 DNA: TGTGCCAGCACCAAGTATGGGGGCCGGGGTACGCAGTATTTT.

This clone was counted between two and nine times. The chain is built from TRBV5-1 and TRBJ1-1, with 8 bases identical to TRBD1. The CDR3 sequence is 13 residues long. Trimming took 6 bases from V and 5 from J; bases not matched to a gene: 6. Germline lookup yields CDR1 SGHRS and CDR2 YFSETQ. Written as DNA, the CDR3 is TGCGCCAGCACTTCGACAGGGGTAACTGAAGCTTTCTTT. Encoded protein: CASTSTGVTEAFF.

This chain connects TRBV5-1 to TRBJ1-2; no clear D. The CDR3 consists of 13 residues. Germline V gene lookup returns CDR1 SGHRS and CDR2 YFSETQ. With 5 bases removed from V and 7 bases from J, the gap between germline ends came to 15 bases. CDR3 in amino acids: CASSFTTPGGYTF. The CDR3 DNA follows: TGCGCCAGCAGTTTTACCACCCCGGGTGGCTACACCTTC.

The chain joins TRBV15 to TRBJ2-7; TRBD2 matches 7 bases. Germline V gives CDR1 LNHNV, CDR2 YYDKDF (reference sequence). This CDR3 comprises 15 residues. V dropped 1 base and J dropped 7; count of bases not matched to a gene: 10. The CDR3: CATSRGTSASGEQYF. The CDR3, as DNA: TGTGCCACCAGCAGAGGCACTTCGGCTAGCGGAGAGCAGTACTTC.

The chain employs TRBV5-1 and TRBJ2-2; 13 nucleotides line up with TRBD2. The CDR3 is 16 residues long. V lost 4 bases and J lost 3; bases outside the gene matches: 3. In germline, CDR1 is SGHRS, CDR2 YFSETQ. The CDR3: CASSRLAGGDTGELFF. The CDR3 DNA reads TGCGCCAGCAGCAGACTAGCGGGGGGCGACACCGGGGAGCTGTTTTTT.